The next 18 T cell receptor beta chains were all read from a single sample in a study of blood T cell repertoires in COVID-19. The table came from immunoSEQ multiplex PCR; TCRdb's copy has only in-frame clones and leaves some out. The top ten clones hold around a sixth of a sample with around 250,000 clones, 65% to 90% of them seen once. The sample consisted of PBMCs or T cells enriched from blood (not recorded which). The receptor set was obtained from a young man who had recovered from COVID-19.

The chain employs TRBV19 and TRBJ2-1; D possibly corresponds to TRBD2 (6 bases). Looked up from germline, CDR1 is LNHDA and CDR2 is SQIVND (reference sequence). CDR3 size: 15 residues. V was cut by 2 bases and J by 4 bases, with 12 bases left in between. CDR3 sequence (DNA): TGTGCCAGTAGTATATTACTAGCCCCTTACAATGAGCAGTTCTTC. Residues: CASSILLAPYNEQFF.

The CDR3 nucleotides read TGTGCCAGCAATATCAGGACAGGGAACTACGAGCAGTACTTC. Its translation: CASNIRTGNYEQYF. The chain uses TRBV6-5 and TRBJ2-7; 8 nucleotides align to TRBD1. Germline CDR1 MNHEY, CDR2 SVGAGI. The J segment lost 3 bases and the V segment lost 7 bases, leaving 8 bases of the junction unmatched. The CDR3 is 14 residues long.

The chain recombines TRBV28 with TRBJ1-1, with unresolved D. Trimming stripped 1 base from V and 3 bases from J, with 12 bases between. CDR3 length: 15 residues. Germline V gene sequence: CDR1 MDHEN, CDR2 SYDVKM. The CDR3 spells CASSLYEGGDTEAFF. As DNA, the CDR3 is TGTGCCAGCAGTTTATACGAGGGTGGAGACACTGAAGCTTTCTTT.

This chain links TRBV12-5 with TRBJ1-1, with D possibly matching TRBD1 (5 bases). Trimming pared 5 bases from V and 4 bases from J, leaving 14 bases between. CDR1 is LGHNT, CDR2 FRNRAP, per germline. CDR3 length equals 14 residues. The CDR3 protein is CASGARRDGTEAFF. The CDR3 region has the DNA TGTGCTAGTGGTGCCAGGCGGGACGGCACTGAAGCTTTCTTT.

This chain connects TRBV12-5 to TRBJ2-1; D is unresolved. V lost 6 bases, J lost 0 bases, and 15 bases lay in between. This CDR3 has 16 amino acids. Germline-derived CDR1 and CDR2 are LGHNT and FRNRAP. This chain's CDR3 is CASGPPGRSSYNEQFF. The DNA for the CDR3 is TGTGCTAGTGGCCCCCCCGGTCGGAGCTCCTACAATGAGCAGTTCTTC.

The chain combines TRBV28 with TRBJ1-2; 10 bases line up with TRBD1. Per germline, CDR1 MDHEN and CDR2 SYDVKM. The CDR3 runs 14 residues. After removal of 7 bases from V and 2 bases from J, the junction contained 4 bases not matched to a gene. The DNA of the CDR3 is TGTGCCAGCATTCCGGGACAGGGGAACTATGGCTACACCTTC. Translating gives CASIPGQGNYGYTF.

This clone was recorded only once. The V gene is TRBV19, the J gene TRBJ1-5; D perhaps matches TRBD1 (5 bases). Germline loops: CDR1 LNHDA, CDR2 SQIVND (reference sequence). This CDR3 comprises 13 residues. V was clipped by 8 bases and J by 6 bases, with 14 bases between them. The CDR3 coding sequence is TGTGCCAGTCTTGGAGGGGTTAGTCAGCCCCAGCATTTT. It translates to CASLGGVSQPQHF.

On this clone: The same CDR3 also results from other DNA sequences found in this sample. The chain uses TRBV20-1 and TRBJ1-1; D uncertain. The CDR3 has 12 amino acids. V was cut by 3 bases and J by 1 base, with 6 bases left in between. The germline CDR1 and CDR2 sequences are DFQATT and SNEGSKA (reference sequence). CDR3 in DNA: TGCAGTGCTAGTACGGGGAACACTGAAGCTTTCTTT. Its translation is CSASTGNTEAFF.

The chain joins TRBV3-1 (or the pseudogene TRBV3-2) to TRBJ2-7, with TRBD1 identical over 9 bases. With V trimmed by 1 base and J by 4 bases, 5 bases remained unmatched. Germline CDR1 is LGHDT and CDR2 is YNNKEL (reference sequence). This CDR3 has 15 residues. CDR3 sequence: CASSQAGTGQYEQYF. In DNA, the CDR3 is TGTGCCAGCAGCCAAGCCGGGACAGGGCAATACGAGCAGTACTTC.

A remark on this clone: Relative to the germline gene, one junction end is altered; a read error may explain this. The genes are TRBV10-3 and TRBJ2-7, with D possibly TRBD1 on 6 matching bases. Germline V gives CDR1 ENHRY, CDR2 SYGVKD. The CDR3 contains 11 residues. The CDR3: CAISTGTSHNF. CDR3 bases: TGTGCCATCAGCACCGGGACATCTCATAACTTC.

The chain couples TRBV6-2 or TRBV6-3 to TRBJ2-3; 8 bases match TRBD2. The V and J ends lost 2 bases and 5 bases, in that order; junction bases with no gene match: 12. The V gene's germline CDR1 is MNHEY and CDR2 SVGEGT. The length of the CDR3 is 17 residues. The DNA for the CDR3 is TGTGCCAGCAGTTACCGGGAGGGAGCGGGAGTACGAGATACGCAGTATTTT. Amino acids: CASSYREGAGVRDTQYF.

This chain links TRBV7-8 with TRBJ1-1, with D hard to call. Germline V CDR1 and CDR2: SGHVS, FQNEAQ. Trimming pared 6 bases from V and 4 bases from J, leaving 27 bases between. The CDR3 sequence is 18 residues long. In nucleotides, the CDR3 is TGTGCCAGCAGGTTTAGTACCGCCTTAAACCTCCTGAGCACTGAAGCTTTCTTT. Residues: CASRFSTALNLLSTEAFF. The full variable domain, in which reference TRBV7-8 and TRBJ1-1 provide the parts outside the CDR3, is GAGVSQSPRYKVAKRGQDVALRCDPISGHVSLFWYQQALGQGPEFLTYFQNEAQLDKSGLPSDRFFAERPEGSVSTLKIQRTQQEDSAVYLCASRFSTALNLLSTEAFFGQGTRLTVV.

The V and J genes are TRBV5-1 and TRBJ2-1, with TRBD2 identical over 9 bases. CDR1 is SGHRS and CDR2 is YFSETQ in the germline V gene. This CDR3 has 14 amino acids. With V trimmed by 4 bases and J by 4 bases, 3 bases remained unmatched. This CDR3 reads CASSPGLAYNEQFF. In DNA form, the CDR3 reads TGCGCCAGCAGCCCCGGACTAGCGTACAATGAGCAGTTCTTC. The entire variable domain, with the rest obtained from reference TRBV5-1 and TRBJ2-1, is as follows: KAGVTQTPRYLIKTRGQQVTLSCSPISGHRSVSWYQQTPGQGLQFLFEYFSETQRNKGNFPGRFSGRQFSNSRSEMNVSTLELGDSALYLCASSPGLAYNEQFFGPGTRLTVL.

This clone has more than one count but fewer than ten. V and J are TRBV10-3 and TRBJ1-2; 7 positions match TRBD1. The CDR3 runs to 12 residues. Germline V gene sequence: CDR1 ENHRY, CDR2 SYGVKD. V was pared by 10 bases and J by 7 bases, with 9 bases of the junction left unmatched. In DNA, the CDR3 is TGTGCCACGAGAACAGGGGAAGGTGGCTACACCTTC. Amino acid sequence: CATRTGEGGYTF.

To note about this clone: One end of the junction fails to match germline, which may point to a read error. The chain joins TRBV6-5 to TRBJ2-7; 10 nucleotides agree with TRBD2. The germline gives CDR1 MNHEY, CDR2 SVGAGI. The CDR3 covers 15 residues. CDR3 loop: CASSDSSGSSYEQYF. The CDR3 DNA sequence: TGTGCCAGCAGTGACTCTAGCGGGAGCTCCTACGAGCAGTACTTC.

The CDR3 loop reads CSASDREASPLHF. CDR3 DNA sequence: TGCAGTGCTAGTGACAGGGAGGCTTCACCCCTCCACTTT. The chain recombines TRBV20-1 with TRBJ1-6; 7 bases agree with TRBD1. There are 13 residues in the CDR3. Germline CDR1 and CDR2: DFQATT and SNEGSKA (reference sequence). Trimming took 3 bases from V and 9 from J; bases not matched to a gene: 5.

CDR3 coding DNA: TGCGCCAGCAGCCCTGGGGACAGTCTAGGCGATACGCAGTATTTT. Translating it yields CASSPGDSLGDTQYF. This sequence joins TRBV5-1 and TRBJ2-3; 7 nucleotides match TRBD1. The CDR3 loop spans 15 amino acids. Trimming took 4 bases from V and 6 from J; bases not matched to a gene: 11. Looked up from germline, CDR1 is SGHRS and CDR2 is YFSETQ.

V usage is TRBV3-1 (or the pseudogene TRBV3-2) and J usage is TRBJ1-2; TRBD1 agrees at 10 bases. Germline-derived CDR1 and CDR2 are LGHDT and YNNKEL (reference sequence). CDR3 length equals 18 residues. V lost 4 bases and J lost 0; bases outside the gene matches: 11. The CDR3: CASSPRPRGTGANYGYTF. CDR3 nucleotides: TGTGCCAGCAGCCCCCGCCCTAGGGGGACAGGGGCTAACTATGGCTACACCTTC.